This T cell receptor (beta chain) was captured in a study of blood T cell repertoires in COVID-19. Across the whole study: PBMCs, B-cell-depleted T cells, or T cells provided the cDNA or gDNA that made up the material.

In the original processing: How many nucleated cells were present was estimated from reference gene primer amplification. Method: immunoSEQ multiplex PCR; TCRdb's copy keeps in-frame clones and lacks some. That table furnishes V, J and clone size, whereas the DNA furnished D and trimming. Of 100,000 or so clones in the sample, around 93% were seen once. Per germline, CDR1 SGHTA and CDR2 FQGTGA. This CDR3 contains 14 residues. Trimming pared 5 bases from V and 4 bases from J, leaving 12 bases between. Sequencing input: peripheral blood. The sequence was obtained from a human donor with active COVID-19. The donor label of this sample is uncertain. This chain uses TRBV7-3 with TRBJ1-5, with a weak D call TRBD1 (5 bases). The CDR3 sequence is CASSGGGENQPQHF. CDR3 coding DNA: TGTGCCAGCAGCGGGGGAGGGGAAAATCAGCCCCAGCATTTT.